This entry concerns a single T cell receptor (beta chain). Attachment of unique molecular identifiers was made to individual cDNA molecules. TCRdb passed the 5' RACE reads through MiXCR, listing each CDR3 protein once. The sample includes tens of thousands of distinct CDR3 sequences, around 10% of them seen just once. The CDR3 spans 15 residues. Germline lookup yields CDR1 LGHDT and CDR2 YNNKEL (reference sequence). The V segment lost 6 bases and the J segment 2 bases; nucleotides outside the gene matches: 6. The data belong to a study of early T cells in non-severe SARS-CoV-2 infection. The gene calls are TRBV3-1 and TRBJ2-7, with 11 bases aligning to TRBD2. Sequencing used whole blood, obtained at baseline. This TCR was recovered from an adult who was a healthcare worker with PCR-confirmed SARS-CoV-2 infection or an uninfected control (not recorded which). CDR3 residues: CASSPTSGRPYEQYF. CDR3 nucleotides: TGTGCCAGCAGTCCAACTAGCGGGAGACCCTACGAGCAGTACTTC.